These 27 T cell receptor beta chains were sequenced from one sample in a study of regulatory T cells in long-lasting Graves disease. With iRepertoire HTBI primers and Arm-PCR of CDR3 regions, TCR beta libraries were built. TCRdb itself ran the multiplex PCR reads through MiXCR, one entry per CDR3 protein. The repertoire holds about 440,000 distinct CDR3 sequences, with 15% to 20% as singletons. Time point reported: newly diagnosed GD, antithyroid drugs for less than 3 months. PBMCs provided the RNA from which the TCR library was made. This sample was also put to use in a study of T cells in Graves' hyperthyroidism and ophthalmopathy.

Material: peripheral blood mononuclear cells (PBMCs), obtained at new diagnosis, from a patient treated with antithyroid drugs. These receptor sequences come from a woman in her late teens or twenties with Graves disease.

This clonotype was recorded a few times. The genes are TRBV20-1 and TRBJ2-7; D uncertain. In germline, CDR1 is DFQATT, CDR2 SNEGSKA (reference sequence). V lost 5 bases and J lost 6, with 8 bases in between. CDR3 length: 10 amino acids. CDR3 in DNA: TGCAGTGCTGAAATGGGCGAGCAGTACTTC. It is translated as CSAEMGEQYF.

This clonotype has a count of ten or more. The chain employs TRBV6-5 and TRBJ2-5, with TRBD2 matching 15 bases. The V segment lost 2 bases and the J segment 2 bases; nucleotides outside the gene matches: 3. The CDR3 is 17 amino acids. The germline gives CDR1 MNHEY, CDR2 SVGAGI. The CDR3 here is CASSYQGLAGGQETQYF. In nucleotides, the CDR3 is TGTGCCAGCAGTTACCAGGGACTAGCGGGGGGACAAGAGACCCAGTACTTC.

This clonotype occurred a few times. This sequence joins TRBV3-1 and TRBJ2-5; maybe TRBD2 (6 bases). V was cut by 0 bases and J by 7 bases, with 18 bases left in between. This CDR3 comprises 16 residues. Germline CDR1 LGHDT, CDR2 YNNKEL (reference sequence). Written as DNA, the CDR3 is TGTGCCAGCAGCCAAGATCGGGGGACTGCGGGCAGGACCCAGTACTTC. Amino acid sequence: CASSQDRGTAGRTQYF.

This clonotype appeared a few times. The chain couples TRBV6-2 or TRBV6-3 to TRBJ2-3; D may be TRBD1 or TRBD2 (6 bases each). Trimming took off 8 bases at V and 2 bases at J, with 11 bases between the two ends. The CDR3 runs 13 residues. CDR1 MNHEY and CDR2 SVGEGT come from the germline V gene. The CDR3 DNA is TGTGCCAGCCGGGGGCGGGACACAGATACGCAGTATTTT. Its protein product is CASRGRDTDTQYF.

About this clonotype: A much more abundant neighbour one base away suggests this may be a read error. The chain joins TRBV28 to TRBJ2-1, with 8 nucleotides matching TRBD1. The CDR3 totals 17 residues. Looked up from germline, CDR1 is MDHEN and CDR2 is SYDVKM. Trimming removed 3 bases from V and 1 base from J; junction bases left unmatched: 8. The CDR3 spells CASSFWTGTRSYNEQFF. In DNA, the CDR3 is TGTGCCAGCAGTTTTTGGACAGGGACCAGATCCTACAATGAGCAGTTCTTC.

This clonotype was recorded a few times. This chain joins TRBV20-1 and TRBJ2-2; TRBD2 matches at 14 bases. The V segment lost 6 bases and the J segment 6 bases; nucleotides outside the gene matches: 6. Germline loops: CDR1 DFQATT, CDR2 SNEGSKA (reference sequence). The CDR3 covers 15 residues. CDR3 loop: CSATPGLAGAGELFF. CDR3 coding DNA: TGCAGTGCCACGCCGGGACTAGCGGGAGCCGGGGAGCTGTTTTTT.

This clonotype was picked up many times. V is TRBV20-1 and J is TRBJ2-1, with no clear D. Germline-derived CDR1 and CDR2 are DFQATT and SNEGSKA (reference sequence). This CDR3 has 12 amino acids. Trimming took 6 bases from V and 9 from J, leaving 15 bases between them. For the CDR3, the DNA is TGCAGTGCCGGGCTAGGATTGGGTGAGCAGTTCTTC. Residues: CSAGLGLGEQFF.

The rearrangement uses TRBV19 and TRBJ2-2; 8 nucleotides agree with TRBD1. V shed 3 bases and J 6 bases; nucleotides not matched to a gene: 0. CDR1 LNHDA and CDR2 SQIVND come from the germline V gene (reference sequence). The CDR3 loop spans 13 amino acids. CDR3 in amino acids: CASSIRGPGELFF. Here the CDR3 DNA reads TGTGCCAGTAGTATCAGGGGGCCCGGGGAGCTGTTTTTT.

This clonotype showed up just a few times. V is TRBV19 and J is TRBJ2-3; the match to TRBD2 covers 15 bases. The V segment lost 6 bases and the J segment 5 bases; nucleotides outside the gene matches: 9. CDR3 length equals 17 residues. Germline CDR1 and CDR2: LNHDA and SQIVND (reference sequence). CDR3 amino acids: CASSRTSGRGGEDTQYF. The CDR3 DNA reads TGTGCCAGTAGCCGGACTAGCGGGAGGGGTGGAGAAGATACGCAGTATTTT.

This clonotype has just a few counts. The genes are TRBV7-9 and TRBJ2-6; no reliable D call. CDR3 length: 15 residues. Trimming removed 4 bases from V and 0 bases from J, with 7 bases in between. Germline loops: CDR1 SEHNR, CDR2 FQNEAQ (reference sequence). The CDR3: CASSSTTSGANVLTF. The CDR3 region has the DNA TGTGCCAGCAGCTCGACGACCTCTGGGGCCAACGTCCTGACTTTC.

This clonotype has a count of ten or more. V and J are TRBV4-1 and TRBJ1-5; TRBD1 might be the D (6 bases). Germline values: CDR1 MGHRA, CDR2 YSYEKL. This CDR3 is 16 amino acids long. Trimming stripped 1 base from V and 1 base from J, with 11 bases between. The CDR3 nucleotides are TGCGCCAGCAGCCAAGGGGGGGCGCGAAGCAATCAGCCCCAGCATTTT. Its protein product is CASSQGGARSNQPQHF.

This clonotype was seen at least ten times. The rearrangement joins TRBV7-9 to TRBJ2-1; D uncertain. CDR1 is SEHNR and CDR2 is FQNEAQ in the germline V gene (reference sequence). This CDR3 contains 12 residues. The ends were cut back, 7 bases at V and 6 bases at J, with 10 bases in the middle. Here the CDR3 DNA reads TGTGCCAGCATACCGACCCCCAATGAGCAGTTCTTC. This codes for CASIPTPNEQFF.

This clonotype has more than one count but fewer than ten. This chain joins TRBV5-1 and TRBJ2-7; no clear D gene. Trimming removed 7 bases from V and 3 bases from J, with 14 bases in between. Germline V gene data show CDR1 as SGHRS and CDR2 as YFSETQ. This CDR3 is built from 13 residues. In nucleotides, the CDR3 is TGCGCCAGCTCCCTTACGCCCGGCTACGAGCAGTACTTC. It encodes CASSLTPGYEQYF.

There are a few counts of this clonotype. In DNA, the CDR3 is TGCGCCAGCAGCCAATGGTTTAGCGGGAGATGGAATGAGCAGTTCTTC. It translates to CASSQWFSGRWNEQFF. This chain uses TRBV4-1 with TRBJ2-1; 9 nucleotides line up with TRBD2. Germline V lookup: CDR1 MGHRA, CDR2 YSYEKL. This CDR3 comprises 16 residues. After removal of 2 bases from V and 7 bases from J, the junction contained 9 bases not matched to a gene.

The genes are TRBV28 and TRBJ2-7; TRBD1 is a possible D gene (6 bases). The V end lost 3 bases, the J end lost 2 bases, and 14 bases lay between the germline ends. There are 15 residues in the CDR3. CDR1 and CDR2 (germline): MDHEN, SYDVKM. CDR3 loop: CASSFSGQKAYEQYF. Written as DNA, the CDR3 is TGTGCCAGCAGTTTCTCCGGACAGAAAGCCTACGAGCAGTACTTC.

The chain combines TRBV25-1 with TRBJ2-7; 10 bases line up with TRBD2. CDR3 length equals 13 residues. CDR1 and CDR2 (germline): MGHDK, SYGVNS. With V trimmed by 1 base and J by 10 bases, 4 bases remained unmatched. CDR3 sequence: CASSESGLASQYF. The CDR3 DNA is TGTGCCAGCAGTGAATCGGGACTAGCGTCCCAGTACTTC.

This clonotype showed up many times. The genes are TRBV27 and TRBJ2-1; TRBD2 aligns across 9 bases. Germline V gene sequence: CDR1 MNHEY, CDR2 SMNVEV (reference sequence). The CDR3 contains 16 residues. The V segment lost 3 bases and the J segment 7 bases; nucleotides outside the gene matches: 10. CDR3 region: CASSFRVSGSLNEQFF. The CDR3 DNA reads as TGTGCCAGCAGTTTCAGGGTTAGCGGGAGCTTAAATGAGCAGTTCTTC.

A remark on this clonotype: This clone may be a read error of a much larger clone one base away. The rearrangement uses TRBV9 and TRBJ2-1; 7 bases fit TRBD2. The CDR3 has 15 residues. Germline V gives CDR1 SGDLS, CDR2 YYNGEE. In DNA, the CDR3 is TGTGCCAGCAGCGCCAGACTAGCTTCATACAATGAGGAGTTCTTC. It translates to CASSARLASYNEEFF.

The rearrangement joins TRBV20-1 to TRBJ2-1, with 12 bases identical to TRBD2. V was pared by 0 bases and J by 0 bases, with 12 bases of the junction left unmatched. The germline gives CDR1 DFQATT, CDR2 SNEGSKA (reference sequence). The CDR3 has 20 amino acids. The CDR3 DNA reads as TGCAGTGCTAGAGATTATTCCACAACTAGCGGGGGGAGCTCCTACAATGAGCAGTTCTTC. Its translation: CSARDYSTTSGGSSYNEQFF.

This clonotype was recorded a few times. The CDR3 is CASSPRIEGETQYF. In DNA, the CDR3 is TGTGCCAGCAGCCCCCGTATCGAAGGAGAGACCCAGTACTTC. The rearrangement uses TRBV11-3 and TRBJ2-5, with D unclear. CDR1 is SGHNT, CDR2 YENEEA, per germline. The V gene lost 5 bases and the J gene lost 4 bases, with 14 bases spanning the gap. The CDR3 consists of 14 residues.

This clonotype showed up just a few times. The chain uses TRBV7-2 and TRBJ2-2; 7 positions agree with TRBD2. This CDR3 spans 15 amino acids. V lost 6 bases to trimming and J lost 3 bases; unmatched junction nucleotides: 7. Germline V gene lookup returns CDR1 SGHTA and CDR2 FQGNSA. This chain's CDR3 is CASRDPGRYTGELFF. CDR3 coding DNA: TGTGCCAGCAGGGACCCCGGGAGGTACACCGGGGAGCTGTTTTTT.

This clonotype was seen at least ten times. The chain couples TRBV11-2 to TRBJ2-1; 8 bases align to TRBD1. Germline CDR1 and CDR2: SGHAT and FQNNGV. The junction had 8 bases not matched to a gene; V was cut back by 5 bases and J by 8 bases. CDR3 length: 14 amino acids. The DNA for the CDR3 is TGTGCCAGCAGCACCGGACAGGGATCGCATGAGCAGTTCTTC. It translates to CASSTGQGSHEQFF.

This clonotype has only a few counts. The chain carries TRBV4-2 and TRBJ2-3; tentative D call: TRBD2 (6 bases). CDR3 length equals 14 residues. Germline CDR1 LGHNA, CDR2 YNFKEQ. Here the CDR3 reads CAAKLTSLADTQYF. DNA for the CDR3: TGTGCAGCCAAGTTAACTAGCCTTGCAGATACGCAGTATTTT.

This clonotype has a count of ten or more. V usage is TRBV20-1 and J usage is TRBJ2-3; 9 nucleotides agree with TRBD2. From germline, CDR1 is DFQATT and CDR2 SNEGSKA (reference sequence). The CDR3 has 14 amino acids. The ends lost 5 bases at V and 5 bases at J; junction bases unmatched: 8. The CDR3 DNA reads as TGCAGTGCTCCGGCGCCTAGCGGGGAAGATACGCAGTATTTT. Its protein product is CSAPAPSGEDTQYF.

This clonotype was seen a handful of times. V gene TRBV9 combines with J gene TRBJ1-2, with D unclear. The CDR3 has 15 residues. Trimming took 0 bases from V and 4 from J, leaving 13 bases between them. Germline V gene data show CDR1 as SGDLS and CDR2 as YYNGEE. In DNA form, the CDR3 reads TGTGCCAGCAGCGTAGGGTGGGGTGCGAGCTATGGCTACACCTTC. It translates to CASSVGWGASYGYTF. Looking up the rest from reference TRBV9 and TRBJ1-2 gives the full variable domain: DSGVTQTPKHLITATGQRVTLRCSPRSGDLSVYWYQQSLDQGLQFLIQYYNGEERAKGNILERFSAQQFPDLHSELNLSSLELGDSALYFCASSVGWGASYGYTFGSGTRLTVV.

This clonotype has at least ten counts. J is TRBJ1-1 and V is TRBV4-1; no clear D. CDR1 and CDR2 from the germline V gene are MGHRA and YSYEKL. This CDR3 comprises 15 residues. V gave up 0 bases and J gave up 0 bases, with 8 bases separating them. The CDR3 DNA is TGCGCCAGCAGCCAAGAGGCCCGATTGAACACTGAAGCTTTCTTT. Residues: CASSQEARLNTEAFF.

The genes are TRBV29-1 and TRBJ2-5; D is unclear. Germline CDR1 reads SQVTM; CDR2 reads ANQGSEA. The CDR3 spans 12 residues. With 6 bases removed from V and 2 bases from J, the gap between germline ends came to 10 bases. The CDR3 sequence: CSVDGRQETQYF. CDR3 in DNA: TGCAGCGTAGACGGACGGCAAGAGACCCAGTACTTC.